Below are 22 T cell receptor beta chains sequenced from a single sample in a study of beta chain features in type 1 diabetes. Expressed TCRB transcripts were sequenced because the entire RNA isolate underwent reverse transcription. Produced via immunoSEQ multiplex PCR; TCRdb's table is partial and in-frame only. The table includes around 340,000 clones, roughly a fifth detected once. Material for sequencing was naive CD4+ T cells from blood. These receptors originate from a woman in her late teens or twenties in good health.

The V and J genes are TRBV5-1 and TRBJ2-3; a possible D gene is TRBD2 (5 bases). CDR3 length equals 15 residues. V dropped 0 bases and J dropped 5 bases, with 13 bases sitting between them. Germline loops: CDR1 SGHRS, CDR2 YFSETQ. CDR3 protein: CASSLAPTGRDTQYF. The CDR3, as DNA: TGCGCCAGCAGCTTGGCGCCGACGGGGAGAGATACGCAGTATTTT. Complete variable domain (other parts from reference TRBV5-1 and TRBJ2-3): KAGVTQTPRYLIKTRGQQVTLSCSPISGHRSVSWYQQTPGQGLQFLFEYFSETQRNKGNFPGRFSGRQFSNSRSEMNVSTLELGDSALYLCASSLAPTGRDTQYFGPGTRLTVL.

The sample holds a few counts of this clone. This chain links TRBV30 with TRBJ1-1; 7 bases fit TRBD1. This CDR3 is 13 amino acids long. Germline values: CDR1 GTSNPN, CDR2 SVGIG (reference sequence). J gave up 4 bases and V 3 bases, and 5 bases lay outside the gene matches. The CDR3 nucleotides are TGTGCCTGGAGGCTACAGGGGTTCACTGAAGCTTTCTTT. Amino acid sequence: CAWRLQGFTEAFF.

This clone was observed a few times. This chain uses TRBV5-4 with TRBJ2-6; D ambiguous. Trimming stripped 4 bases from V and 1 base from J, with 12 bases between. The CDR3 sequence is 16 residues long. Germline V lookup: CDR1 SGHNT, CDR2 YYREEE (reference sequence). The CDR3 DNA reads TGTGCCAGCAGCCCCGACATATGGTCTGGGGCCAACGTCCTGACTTTC. It yields the protein CASSPDIWSGANVLTF.

With respect to this clone: Additional DNA sequences in this sample encode the identical CDR3. V and J are TRBV18 and TRBJ2-7, with 8 bases matching TRBD2. The germline V gene encodes CDR1 KGHSH and CDR2 LQKENI. This CDR3 contains 14 residues. V was pared by 0 bases and J by 3 bases, with 1 base of the junction left unmatched. The CDR3 loop is CASSPPSGSYEQYF. CDR3 DNA sequence: TGTGCCAGCTCACCACCGAGCGGGAGCTACGAGCAGTACTTC.

V and J are TRBV18 and TRBJ2-7; D might be TRBD1 (6 bases). The CDR3 is 18 amino acids. Germline V gene data show CDR1 as KGHSH and CDR2 as LQKENI. V lost 1 base, J lost 1 base, and 20 bases lay in between. Written as DNA, the CDR3 is TGTGCCAGCTCACCACGGGCGGAGCCGAGGGGGTTATCCTACGAGCAGTACTTC. This codes for CASSPRAEPRGLSYEQYF.

The chain uses TRBV30 and TRBJ2-3; TRBD2 matches 11 bases. CDR3 length: 15 residues. The germline V gene has CDR1 GTSNPN and CDR2 SVGIG (reference sequence). V dropped 2 bases and J dropped 2; count of bases not matched to a gene: 3. CDR3 DNA sequence: TGTGCCTGGAGTATGACTAGCGGGAACACAGATACGCAGTATTTT. Translation gives CAWSMTSGNTDTQYF.

This sequence joins TRBV18 and TRBJ1-2; a weak D match, TRBD1 (5 bases). V lost 2 bases to trimming and J lost 2 bases, with 9 bases between them. Germline loops: CDR1 KGHSH, CDR2 LQKENI. The CDR3 contains 14 residues. In nucleotides, the CDR3 is TGTGCCAGCTCACCAGACAGACAAAACTATGGCTACACCTTC. Its protein product is CASSPDRQNYGYTF.

The V and J genes are TRBV30 and TRBJ2-6; TRBD2 aligns across 11 bases. The junction had 1 base not matched to a gene; V was cut back by 0 bases and J by 0 bases. CDR1 and CDR2 (germline): GTSNPN, SVGIG (reference sequence). The CDR3 totals 17 residues. The CDR3 loop reads CAWSVLAGVSGANVLTF. In DNA, the CDR3 is TGTGCCTGGAGTGTACTAGCGGGGGTCTCTGGGGCCAACGTCCTGACTTTC. The variable domain in full, completed from reference TRBV30 and TRBJ2-6, reads SQTIHQWPATLVQPVGSPLSLECTVEGTSNPNLYWYRQAAGRGLQLLFYSVGIGQISSEVPQNLSASRPQDRQFILSSKKLLLSDSGFYLCAWSVLAGVSGANVLTFGAGSRLTVL.

The genes are TRBV15 and TRBJ2-3; 8 nucleotides line up with TRBD2. CDR3 length: 15 amino acids. The V segment lost 5 bases and the J segment 0 bases; nucleotides outside the gene matches: 4. Germline CDR1 is LNHNV and CDR2 is YYDKDF (reference sequence). This CDR3 is CATSRGGGSTDTQYF. CDR3 nucleotides: TGTGCCACCAGCCGAGGCGGGGGGAGCACAGATACGCAGTATTTT.

The V call is TRBV15, the J call TRBJ2-7, with 8 nucleotides matching TRBD2. Germline lookup yields CDR1 LNHNV and CDR2 YYDKDF (reference sequence). The V and J ends lost 0 bases and 0 bases, in that order; junction bases with no gene match: 4. The CDR3 is 16 amino acids. DNA for the CDR3: TGTGCCACCAGCAGAGAAGCAGCGGGGGCCTCCTACGAGCAGTACTTC. As protein: CATSREAAGASYEQYF.

This clone came up a few times. The V gene is TRBV30, the J gene TRBJ1-5; the match to TRBD1 covers 7 bases. The germline CDR1 and CDR2 sequences are GTSNPN and SVGIG (reference sequence). CDR3 length: 15 amino acids. The V gene end was trimmed by 1 base and the J gene end by 5 bases; junction bases not matched to a gene: 8. CDR3 amino acids: CAWSEVTGWDQPQHF. The CDR3, as DNA: TGTGCCTGGAGTGAGGTGACAGGGTGGGATCAGCCCCAGCATTTT.

The chain couples TRBV5-5 to TRBJ2-6; weak D call: TRBD2 (6 bases). From germline, CDR1 is SGHKS and CDR2 YYEKEE (reference sequence). The CDR3 runs to 15 residues. Trimming cost V 1 base and J 4 bases, with 9 bases left between them. As DNA, the CDR3 is TGTGCCAGCAGCTTGCCGGAGGGCGGGGCCAACGTCCTGACTTTC. This gives the protein CASSLPEGGANVLTF.

V usage is TRBV30 and J usage is TRBJ1-2, with D tentatively TRBD1 (6 bases). Germline V lookup: CDR1 GTSNPN, CDR2 SVGIG (reference sequence). The V and J ends lost 3 bases and 5 bases respectively, with 16 bases between them. CDR3 length equals 14 residues. CDR3 residues: CAWRRKQGNYGYTF. In DNA form, the CDR3 reads TGTGCCTGGAGAAGGAAGCAGGGGAATTATGGCTACACCTTC.

This clone was recorded a few times. This chain connects TRBV19 to TRBJ1-6, with 7 bases lining up with TRBD1. CDR1 LNHDA and CDR2 SQIVND come from the germline V gene (reference sequence). The V gene end was trimmed by 6 bases and the J gene end by 7 bases; junction bases not matched to a gene: 3. The length of the CDR3 is 13 residues. CDR3 residues: CASRDRVNSPLHF. In DNA form, the CDR3 reads TGTGCCAGTAGAGACAGGGTGAATTCACCCCTCCACTTT. Full variable domain (outside the CDR3, taken from reference TRBV19 and TRBJ1-6): DGGITQSPKYLFRKEGQNVTLSCEQNLNHDAMYWYRQDPGQGLRLIYYSQIVNDFQKGDIAEGYSVSREKKESFPLTVTSAQKNPTAFYLCASRDRVNSPLHFGNGTRLTVT.

CDR3 protein: CASSSLDRDGYTF. The CDR3 DNA follows: TGTGCCAGCAGTTCGCTAGACAGGGATGGCTACACCTTC. The chain joins TRBV2 to TRBJ1-2; TRBD1 matches at 7 bases. V shed 5 bases, J shed 6 bases, and the junction held 6 bases outside the gene matches. CDR1 and CDR2 from the germline V gene are SNHLY and FYNNEI. The CDR3 runs to 13 residues.

V usage is TRBV5-1 and J usage is TRBJ2-1; TRBD2 aligns across 9 bases. This CDR3 is 15 amino acids long. V shed 3 bases and J 7 bases; nucleotides not matched to a gene: 8. Per germline, CDR1 SGHRS and CDR2 YFSETQ. CDR3 residues: CASSYLAGAENEQFF. In DNA, the CDR3 is TGCGCCAGCAGCTACTTAGCGGGAGCTGAGAATGAGCAGTTCTTC.

The V call is TRBV21-1, the J call TRBJ1-5; the D call of TRBD1 is as the table states it, not checked on the DNA. TRBV21-1 represents a pseudogene. This CDR3 has 15 residues. CDR3 sequence: CASSKVQGDGQPQHF. CDR3 coding DNA: TGTGCCAGCAGCAAAGTGCAGGGCGACGGTCAGCCCCAGCATTTT.

This clone was seen more than once but under ten times. The chain carries TRBV29-1 and TRBJ2-1, with 7 bases lining up with TRBD2. The CDR3 totals 15 residues. CDR1 is SQVTM, CDR2 ANQGSEA, per germline. Trimming removed 7 bases from V and 8 bases from J; junction bases left unmatched: 17. The CDR3 here is CSAAHGLDLRHEQFF. Here the CDR3 DNA reads TGCAGCGCGGCACACGGACTAGACCTACGGCATGAGCAGTTCTTC.

This clone came up a few times. In DNA, the CDR3 is TGTGCCAGCAGTCCGGCTGGCCGGGGTTTGGAGCAGTACTTC. Amino acid sequence: CASSPAGRGLEQYF. This chain links TRBV6-6 with TRBJ2-7; possible D gene TRBD2, 5 bases. The CDR3 has 14 residues. Trimming left V 5 bases short and J 7 bases short, with 18 bases between. In germline, CDR1 is MNHNY, CDR2 SVGAGI (reference sequence).

This clone was seen a handful of times. The gene calls are TRBV6-5 and TRBJ1-4; 7 bases agree with TRBD1. The CDR3 contains 16 residues. V lost 0 bases and J lost 5; bases outside the gene matches: 6. Germline CDR1 and CDR2: MNHEY and SVGAGI. CDR3 nucleotide sequence: TGTGCCAGCAGTTACTCGAGGGACAGCTCAAATGAAAAACTGTTTTTT. This sequence encodes CASSYSRDSSNEKLFF.

V is TRBV19 and J is TRBJ1-5; 11 bases fit TRBD1. The germline gives CDR1 LNHDA, CDR2 SQIVND (reference sequence). Trimming cost V 3 bases and J 5 bases; bases outside gene matches: 12. CDR3 length: 18 amino acids. The CDR3: CASSIQGAGTGGYQPQHF. CDR3 coding DNA: TGTGCCAGTAGTATTCAAGGGGCCGGGACAGGGGGTTATCAGCCCCAGCATTTT.

This clone was counted only a few times. The rearrangement links TRBV5-1 to TRBJ2-3, with D perhaps matching TRBD1 (6 bases). V lost 2 bases and J lost 5, with 21 bases in between. This CDR3 is 17 amino acids long. Germline V gene sequence: CDR1 SGHRS, CDR2 YFSETQ. The CDR3: CASSFSASTGPEDTQYF. CDR3 DNA sequence: TGCGCCAGCAGCTTTAGCGCCTCAACAGGGCCCGAAGATACGCAGTATTTT.